This T cell receptor (beta chain) stems from a study of blood T cell repertoires in COVID-19. V shed 3 bases, J shed 10 bases, and the junction held 6 bases outside the gene matches. This CDR3 is 15 amino acids long. Germline assignment: CDR1 SGDLS and CDR2 YYNGEE. TCRdb keeps only in-frame clones here, not all; method: immunoSEQ multiplex PCR. The sample gives over 120,000 clones, approximately 87% of which show up once; over 35% is in the top ten. Sequenced input: peripheral blood. This sequence was found in a man aged 50 to 60 who had recovered from COVID-19. The chain has TRBV9 and TRBJ1-6; TRBD1 matches at 11 bases. The CDR3 DNA reads TGTGCCAGCAGCGGGACAGGGGGCGTGAGCTCACCCCTCCACTTT. Protein sequence: CASSGTGGVSSPLHF.